This T cell receptor beta chain came from a study of radiotherapy plus CTLA-4 blockade in lung cancer. General study points: Early shifts in blood T cell clones, with interferon-beta, reportedly predicted response best.

About this clone: Its antigen is not identified.

Profiled with immunoSEQ multiplex PCR; TCRdb holds only in-frame clones, not every one. This table has 100,000 or so clones, about four fifths appearing once. The V gene's germline CDR1 is MRHNA and CDR2 SNTAGT. With V trimmed by 5 bases and J by 2 bases, 12 bases remained unmatched. CDR3 length: 16 amino acids. This TCR derives from a human donor with non-small cell lung cancer that progressed on radiotherapy plus ipilimumab. The sample in question was peripheral blood, obtained from a patient treated with radiotherapy plus ipilimumab. This sequence joins TRBV6-4 and TRBJ2-7; TRBD1 aligns across 7 bases. The CDR3 loop reads CASSRERVGTAYEQYV. Written as DNA, the CDR3 is TGTGCCAGCAGTAGGGAGAGAGTAGGGACAGCCTACGAGCAGTACGTC.